Following are 14 T cell receptor beta chains from one sample sequenced in a study of blood T cell repertoires in COVID-19. TCRdb keeps only in-frame clones here, not all; method: immunoSEQ multiplex PCR. The sample includes 260,000 or so clones, roughly 76% seen only once; the top ten take 7.5%. The sample comprised peripheral blood. The receptor set was obtained from a woman older than 75 with COVID-19, enrolled during active disease.

The chain uses TRBV9 and TRBJ2-2; weak D call: TRBD2 (5 bases). This CDR3 is 14 amino acids long. The V gene lost 4 bases and the J gene lost 2 bases, with 9 bases spanning the gap. Germline-derived CDR1 and CDR2 are SGDLS and YYNGEE. The CDR3 region is CASSPEGNTGELFF. The CDR3 DNA reads as TGTGCCAGCAGCCCAGAGGGAAACACCGGGGAGCTGTTTTTT.

This chain connects TRBV7-2 to TRBJ2-3; 9 bases align to TRBD1. The germline gives CDR1 SGHTA, CDR2 FQGNSA. The CDR3 extends over 13 amino acids. J was trimmed by 6 bases and V by 3 bases; bases with no gene match: 1. CDR3 loop: CASSFGTGDTQYF. DNA for the CDR3: TGTGCCAGCAGCTTCGGGACAGGGGATACGCAGTATTTT.

The V and J genes are TRBV19 and TRBJ2-5; D is ambiguous. This CDR3 has 13 amino acids. V gave up 5 bases and J gave up 4 bases, with 11 bases separating them. Germline-derived CDR1 and CDR2 are LNHDA and SQIVND (reference sequence). The CDR3 nucleotides read TGTGCCAGTAGTTCCACGTCAGGAGAGACCCAGTACTTC. Translation: CASSSTSGETQYF.

The rearrangement uses TRBV7-8 and TRBJ2-2; TRBD1 agrees at 8 bases. The CDR3 runs 16 residues. The junction had 7 bases not matched to a gene; V was cut back by 4 bases and J by 3 bases. Germline lookup yields CDR1 SGHVS and CDR2 FQNEAQ. For the CDR3, the DNA is TGTGCCAGCAGCTCGCAAGGACAGGGCTACACCGGGGAGCTGTTTTTT. It codes for CASSSQGQGYTGELFF.

The CDR3 protein is CASSPLGGGRLYEQYF. For the CDR3, the DNA is TGTGCCAGCAGTCCCCTAGGTGGCGGGAGATTGTACGAGCAGTACTTC. This chain uses TRBV6-2 or TRBV6-3 with TRBJ2-7, with 7 bases aligning to TRBD2. The junction had 14 bases not matched to a gene; V was cut back by 5 bases and J by 4 bases. Per germline, CDR1 MNHEY and CDR2 SVGEGT. This CDR3 is 16 amino acids long.

V is TRBV7-9 and J is TRBJ1-5; D might be TRBD1 (6 bases). V lost 6 bases, J lost 5 bases, and 17 bases lay in between. There are 15 residues in the CDR3. Germline CDR1 reads SEHNR; CDR2 reads FQNEAQ (reference sequence). CDR3 sequence: CASSRRGANYQPQHF. DNA of the CDR3: TGTGCCAGCAGTCGGCGGGGGGCGAACTATCAGCCCCAGCATTTT. Full variable domain (outside the CDR3, taken from reference TRBV7-9 and TRBJ1-5): DTGVSQNPRHKITKRGQNVTFRCDPISEHNRLYWYRQTLGQGPEFLTYFQNEAQLEKSRLLSDRFSAERPKGSFSTLEIQRTEQGDSAMYLCASSRRGANYQPQHFGDGTRLSIL.

V usage is TRBV11-2 and J usage is TRBJ1-1; 7 bases fit TRBD1. V shed 3 bases and J 5 bases; nucleotides not matched to a gene: 12. This CDR3 is built from 16 residues. Germline V CDR1 and CDR2: SGHAT, FQNNGV. Written as DNA, the CDR3 is TGTGCCAGCAGCTTGCTGTTAGGGGGCGGGTGGACTGAAGCTTTCTTT. Translation gives CASSLLLGGGWTEAFF. The full variable domain, with the rest looked up from reference TRBV11-2 and TRBJ1-1, is EAGVAQSPRYKIIEKRQSVAFWCNPISGHATLYWYQQILGQGPKLLIQFQNNGVVDDSQLPKDRFSAERLKGVDSTLKIQPAKLEDSAVYLCASSLLLGGGWTEAFFGQGTRLTVV.

The chain employs TRBV30 and TRBJ2-3; TRBD2 matches 12 bases. This CDR3 is built from 14 residues. The J segment lost 4 bases and the V segment lost 4 bases, leaving 3 bases of the junction unmatched. CDR1 and CDR2 from the germline V gene are GTSNPN and SVGIG (reference sequence). CDR3 sequence (DNA): TGTGCCTGGAAACTAGCGGGAGGCCCAGATACGCAGTATTTT. It codes for CAWKLAGGPDTQYF.

V and J are TRBV11-2 and TRBJ2-7, with D perhaps TRBD1 (6 bases). The CDR3 is 13 amino acids. The germline V and J ends were trimmed by 8 bases and 2 bases, with 13 bases remaining between them. Germline V gene lookup returns CDR1 SGHAT and CDR2 FQNNGV. The CDR3 nucleotides read TGTGCCAGCGAACAGGGAAATGCCTACGAGCAGTACTTC. As protein: CASEQGNAYEQYF.

The J gene is TRBJ2-5, the V gene TRBV9; 9 positions match TRBD2. CDR3 length: 15 residues. Germline V gene lookup returns CDR1 SGDLS and CDR2 YYNGEE. V shed 4 bases, J shed 4 bases, and the junction held 8 bases outside the gene matches. The CDR3 DNA is TGTGCCAGCAGCATTAGCGGGGGATGGAGAGAGACCCAGTACTTC. Protein sequence: CASSISGGWRETQYF.

The chain combines TRBV28 with TRBJ1-1; 9 bases fit TRBD1. Germline V gene sequence: CDR1 MDHEN, CDR2 SYDVKM. This CDR3 is built from 13 residues. The V and J ends lost 6 bases and 3 bases, in that order; junction bases with no gene match: 2. The chain's CDR3 is CASRRQGDTEAFF. CDR3 nucleotide sequence: TGTGCCAGCAGACGACAGGGGGACACTGAAGCTTTCTTT. Filled out from reference TRBV28 and TRBJ1-1, the complete variable domain reads DVKVTQSSRYLVKRTGEKVFLECVQDMDHENMFWYRQDPGLGLRLIYFSYDVKMKEKGDIPEGYSVSREKKERFSLILESASTNQTSMYLCASRRQGDTEAFFGQGTRLTVV.

The chain joins TRBV6-6 to TRBJ2-7, with 7 bases fitting TRBD1. After removal of 3 bases from V and 2 bases from J, the junction contained 10 bases not matched to a gene. Germline-derived CDR1 and CDR2 are MNHNY and SVGAGI (reference sequence). There are 16 residues in the CDR3. CDR3 region: CASSYRAGTETYEQYF. Here the CDR3 DNA reads TGTGCCAGCAGTTATCGTGCAGGGACAGAGACCTACGAGCAGTACTTC.

The gene calls are TRBV7-2 and TRBJ2-1, with 7 bases aligning to TRBD2. The germline CDR1 and CDR2 sequences are SGHTA and FQGNSA. Germline trimming cut 3 bases from V and 5 bases from J; bases unmatched to any gene: 7. This CDR3 has 15 amino acids. CDR3 in amino acids: CASSFDPSGNNEQFF. In DNA, the CDR3 is TGTGCCAGCAGCTTCGACCCTAGCGGTAACAATGAGCAGTTCTTC.

This clone came up once. This chain uses TRBV5-1 with TRBJ2-2; D call uncertain. Germline V lookup: CDR1 SGHRS, CDR2 YFSETQ. V lost 3 bases and J 7 bases, leaving 10 bases between the germline ends. The CDR3 is made up of 13 amino acids. The DNA for the CDR3 is TGCGCCAGCAGCTATCCGTCGGTCGGGGAGCTGTTTTTT. It is translated as CASSYPSVGELFF. The variable domain in full, with the rest retrieved from reference TRBV5-1 and TRBJ2-2, is KAGVTQTPRYLIKTRGQQVTLSCSPISGHRSVSWYQQTPGQGLQFLFEYFSETQRNKGNFPGRFSGRQFSNSRSEMNVSTLELGDSALYLCASSYPSVGELFFGEGSRLTVL.